This T cell receptor beta chain came from a study of T cells after yellow fever vaccination. Trimming removed 1 base from V and 4 bases from J; junction bases left unmatched: 8. Germline V gene data show CDR1 as SGHVS and CDR2 as FQNEAQ. The CDR3 runs 17 residues. MiXCR, run by TCRdb on the 5' RACE reads, gives a single entry per CDR3 protein. The table has some 500,000 distinct CDR3 sequences, approximately 13% seen once. The receptor was derived from a man under 40 who received the YFV17D yellow fever vaccine. Here the sequenced sample was PBMCs, taken on the day of the yellow fever booster vaccination. V usage is TRBV7-8 and J usage is TRBJ2-3; 10 nucleotides agree with TRBD2. Written as DNA, the CDR3 is TGTGCCAGCAGCTTAGTGTGGCTAGCGGGAGATCCAGATACGCAGTATTTT. This translates into CASSLVWLAGDPDTQYF.